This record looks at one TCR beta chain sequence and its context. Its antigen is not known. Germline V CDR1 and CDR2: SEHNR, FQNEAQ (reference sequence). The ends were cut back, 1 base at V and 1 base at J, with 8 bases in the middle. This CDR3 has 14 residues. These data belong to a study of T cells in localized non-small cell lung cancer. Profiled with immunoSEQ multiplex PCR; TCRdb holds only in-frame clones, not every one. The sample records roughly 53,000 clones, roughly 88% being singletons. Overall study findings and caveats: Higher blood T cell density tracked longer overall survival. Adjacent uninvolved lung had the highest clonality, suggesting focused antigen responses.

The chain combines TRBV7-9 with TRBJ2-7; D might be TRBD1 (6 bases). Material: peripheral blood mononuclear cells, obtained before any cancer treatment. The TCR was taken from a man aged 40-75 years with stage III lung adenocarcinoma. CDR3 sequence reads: CASSLEDSSYEQYF. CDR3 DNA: TGTGCCAGCAGCTTAGAGGACAGTTCCTACGAGCAGTACTTC.